Shown below are 14 T cell receptor beta chains from a single sample sequenced in a study of CXCR3-negative and CXCR3-positive naive CD8 T cells. The libraries of TRB cDNA were constructed through 5' RACE using UMI labels. TCRdb re-analyzed the 5' RACE reads; it lists each CDR3 protein once, without DNA. The listing contains some 40,000 distinct CDR3 sequences. The sample was memory CD8+ T cells from blood. These receptors all come from a human donor in good health. Some clones in this sample may be carry-over from other donors' samples.

The chain couples TRBV2 to TRBJ1-2; no DNA is available, so the TRBD1 call from TCRdb remains unchecked. CDR3 length: 18 amino acids. The germline CDR1 and CDR2 sequences are SNHLY and FYNNEI. CDR3 region: CASSPSPRDIQPNYGYTF. The complete variable domain, with remaining parts taken from reference TRBV2 and TRBJ1-2, reads EPEVTQTPSHQVTQMGQEVILRCVPISNHLYFYWYRQILGQKVEFLVSFYNNEISEKSEIFDDQFSVERPDGSNFTLKIRSTKLEDSAMYFCASSPSPRDIQPNYGYTFGSGTRLTVV.

V and J are TRBV5-6 and TRBJ2-1; TCRdb indicates TRBD2, and absent DNA this call remains unverified. This CDR3 has 16 residues. Germline lookup yields CDR1 SGHDT and CDR2 YYEEEE. The CDR3 spells CASSSFLAGLNNEQFF.

V is TRBV4-3 and J is TRBJ1-1; TCRdb's D gene call, TRBD1, goes unchecked for lack of DNA. This CDR3 has 13 residues. Germline V gene sequence: CDR1 LGHNA, CDR2 YSLEER. CDR3 sequence: CASSQGDSAEAFF.

V and J are TRBV4-1 and TRBJ2-7; no DNA is available, so the TRBD1 call from TCRdb remains unchecked. Looked up from germline, CDR1 is MGHRA and CDR2 is YSYEKL. The CDR3 covers 15 residues. CDR3 sequence: CASSHGQGGTYEQYF.

The chain recombines TRBV12-3 or TRBV12-4 with TRBJ2-7. This CDR3 has 13 residues. CDR3 amino acids: CASSFAETYEQYF.

This chain uses TRBV6-5 with TRBJ2-7; without DNA, the TCRdb call of TRBD1 cannot be checked. This CDR3 has 15 amino acids. Germline V gives CDR1 MNHEY, CDR2 SVGAGI. CDR3 in amino acids: CASSYRTGPPYEQYF.

The J gene is TRBJ2-2, the V gene TRBV7-9; absent DNA, TCRdb's TRBD1 call cannot be checked. The CDR3 is 14 residues long. The germline gives CDR1 SEHNR, CDR2 FQNEAQ (reference sequence). The CDR3 reads CASPLFSNTGELFF.

The chain has TRBV7-8 and TRBJ2-1. This CDR3 has 14 residues. Germline loops: CDR1 SGHVS, CDR2 FQNEAQ. CDR3 sequence reads: CASIAEGVHNEQFF.

The chain joins TRBV28 to TRBJ2-5; TCRdb indicates TRBD1, and absent DNA this call remains unverified. This CDR3 spans 14 amino acids. Germline V lookup: CDR1 MDHEN, CDR2 SYDVKM. CDR3 residues: CASSPGTAQETQYF.

The V call is TRBV29-1, the J call TRBJ2-7. Germline lookup yields CDR1 SQVTM and CDR2 ANQGSEA. The CDR3 is 13 residues long. This CDR3 is CSVEAPEDYEQYF.

This chain joins TRBV3-1 and TRBJ2-5; TCRdb picks TRBD1, but there is no DNA to check that call. CDR1 and CDR2 (germline): LGHDT, YNNKEL (reference sequence). The CDR3 runs 16 residues. CDR3 in amino acids: CASSQDGWGTEETQYF.

This sequence joins TRBV6-2 or TRBV6-3 and TRBJ2-7; the D call of TRBD2 rests on TCRdb alone, since no DNA is present to check it. This CDR3 region has 17 residues. Germline CDR1 and CDR2: MNHEY and SVGEGT. This chain's CDR3 is CASWTSVSPARVYEQYF.

The chain employs TRBV6-5 and TRBJ1-5. This CDR3 has 12 amino acids. Germline V gene sequence: CDR1 MNHEY, CDR2 SVGAGI. The CDR3 spells CASRHSNQPQHF.

The gene calls are TRBV12-3 or TRBV12-4 and TRBJ2-3. This CDR3 contains 16 residues. The CDR3 here is CASSATLGKGTDTQYF.